This T cell receptor beta chain was captured in a study of shared clonotypes between healthy human individuals. Nashville, Tennessee was home to all donors, each a Caucasian adult. Germline values: CDR1 SGHRS, CDR2 YFSETQ. CDR3 length: 14 amino acids. V lost 1 base and J lost 11, with 16 bases in between. About this clone: It differs at one base from a far larger clone, so likely a read error.

The sequencing of unsorted PBMC DNA took place on ten immunoSEQ deep assay plates. Assay: immunoSEQ multiplex PCR; the TCRdb copy retains only in-frame clones and omits some. This sample has about 520,000 clones, with 81% found just once. V is TRBV5-1 and J is TRBJ2-1; tentatively, D is TRBD1 or TRBD2 (5 bases each). The sequence came from a woman between 40 and 55 years old in good health. Some clones in this sample may be carry-over from other donors' samples. Specimen: PBMCs. Written as DNA, the CDR3 is TGCGCCAGCAGCTTGACGGGGCCCCCAGATAAGCAGTTCTTC. This codes for CASSLTGPPDKQFF.